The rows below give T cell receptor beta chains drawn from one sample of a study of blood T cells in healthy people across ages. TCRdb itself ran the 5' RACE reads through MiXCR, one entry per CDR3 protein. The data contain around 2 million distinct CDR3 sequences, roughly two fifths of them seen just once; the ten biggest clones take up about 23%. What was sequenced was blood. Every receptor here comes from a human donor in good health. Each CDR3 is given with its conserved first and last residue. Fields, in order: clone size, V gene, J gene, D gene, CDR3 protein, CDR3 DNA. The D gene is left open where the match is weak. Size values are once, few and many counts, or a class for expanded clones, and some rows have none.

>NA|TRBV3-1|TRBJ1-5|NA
CASSQYAGFYQPQHF
TGTGCCAGCAGCCAATATGCAGGGTTCTATCAGCCCCAGCATTTT
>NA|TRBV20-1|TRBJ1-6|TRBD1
CSARRTGQNNSPLHF
TGCAGTGCTAGAAGAACGGGACAGAACAATTCACCCCTCCACTTT
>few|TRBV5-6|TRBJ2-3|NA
CASSLAVGRFRDTQYF
TGTGCCAGCAGCTTGGCCGTAGGTCGGTTCCGAGATACGCAGTATTTT
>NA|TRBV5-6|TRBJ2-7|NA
CASSLVQNEQYF
TGTGCCAGCAGCTTGGTACAGAACGAGCAGTACTTC
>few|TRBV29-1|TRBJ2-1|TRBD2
CSVVLAGAAYNEQFF
TGCAGCGTTGTACTAGCGGGGGCCGCTTACAATGAGCAGTTCTTC
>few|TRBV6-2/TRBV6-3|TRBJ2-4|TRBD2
CASTIRGGEIAKNIQYF
TGTGCCAGTACCATCCGGGGGGGCGAAATAGCCAAAAACATTCAGTACTTC
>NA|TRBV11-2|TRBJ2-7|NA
CASSSVRGRSYEQYF
TGTGCCAGCAGCTCAGTAAGGGGCAGGTCCTACGAGCAGTACTTC
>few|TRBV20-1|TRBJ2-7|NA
CSARDRESGSYEQYF
TGCAGTGCTAGAGATCGGGAGAGCGGCTCCTACGAGCAGTACTTC
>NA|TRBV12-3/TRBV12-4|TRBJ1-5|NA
CASSPQTISNQPQHF
TGTGCCAGCAGTCCTCAGACCATTAGCAATCAGCCCCAGCATTTT
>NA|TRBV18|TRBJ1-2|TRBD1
CASSHTTGEINYGYTF
TGTGCCAGCTCACATACGACAGGGGAGATTAACTATGGCTACACCTTC
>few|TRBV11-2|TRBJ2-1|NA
CASSLGVGIRDNEQFF
TGTGCCAGCAGCTTAGGGGTGGGGATAAGGGACAATGAGCAGTTCTTC
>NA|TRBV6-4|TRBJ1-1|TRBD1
CASPGLRNRGRTEAFF
TGTGCCAGTCCGGGATTACGAAATAGGGGGCGGACTGAAGCTTTCTTT
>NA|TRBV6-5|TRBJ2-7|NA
CASSYSRARGAEQYF
TGTGCCAGCAGTTACTCGAGGGCGCGAGGGGCCGAGCAGTACTTC
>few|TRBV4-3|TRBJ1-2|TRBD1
CASSQDLGTGGIYGYTF
TGCGCCAGCAGCCAAGATCTTGGGACAGGGGGGATCTATGGCTACACCTTC
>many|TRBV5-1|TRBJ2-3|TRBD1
CASSLRQGATDTQYF
TGCGCCAGCAGCTTGCGACAGGGTGCCACAGATACGCAGTATTTT
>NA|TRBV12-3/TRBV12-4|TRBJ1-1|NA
CASSLKAGGLWMAFF
TGTGCCAGCAGTTTAAAGGCAGGTGGGCTATGGATGGCTTTCTTT
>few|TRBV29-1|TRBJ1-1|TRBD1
CSVTGDRTEAFF
TGCAGCGTTACAGGGGACCGCACTGAAGCTTTCTTT
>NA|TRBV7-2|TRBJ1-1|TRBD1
CASSQQGLPGTAFF
TGTGCCAGCAGCCAACAGGGGTTGCCTGGTACGGCTTTCTTT
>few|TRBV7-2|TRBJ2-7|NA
CASSLDTRGYEQYF
TGTGCCAGCAGCTTAGACACCAGGGGCTACGAGCAGTACTTC
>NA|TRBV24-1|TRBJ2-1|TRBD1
CATSDPSGTGDRNEQFF
TGTGCCACCAGTGATCCATCCGGGACAGGGGACCGCAATGAGCAGTTCTTC
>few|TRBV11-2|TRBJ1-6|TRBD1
CASSIQTGGTTPLHF
TGTGCCAGCAGCATTCAGACAGGGGGCACTACACCCCTCCACTTT
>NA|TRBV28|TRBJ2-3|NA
CASSPRLDFSTDTQYF
TGTGCCAGCAGTCCACGACTAGATTTTAGCACAGATACGCAGTATTTT
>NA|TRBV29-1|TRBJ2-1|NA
CSVFEFGGRNEQFF
TGCAGCGTTTTTGAATTTGGGGGCAGGAATGAGCAGTTCTTC
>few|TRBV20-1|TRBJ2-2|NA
CSASSGGGISGELFF
TGCAGTGCTAGTTCAGGGGGAGGTATCTCCGGGGAGCTGTTTTTT
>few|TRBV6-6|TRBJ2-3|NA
CASSSHTDRTDTQYF
TGTGCCAGCAGTTCCCATACGGACCGCACAGATACGCAGTATTTT
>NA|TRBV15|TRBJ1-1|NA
CATSKIRGSTEAFF
TGTGCCACCAGCAAAATCAGGGGTAGCACTGAAGCTTTCTTT
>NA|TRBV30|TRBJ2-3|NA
CAWSDAGSTDTQYF
TGTGCCTGGAGTGATGCAGGGTCCACAGATACGCAGTATTTT
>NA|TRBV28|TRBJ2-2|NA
CATPSGANTGELFF
TGTGCCACCCCTAGTGGGGCGAACACCGGGGAGCTGTTTTTT
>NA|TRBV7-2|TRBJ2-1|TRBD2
CASSTSSGHPYNEQFF
TGTGCCAGCAGCACCTCTAGCGGTCATCCCTACAATGAGCAGTTCTTC
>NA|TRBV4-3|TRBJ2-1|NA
CASSQETGDYYNEQFF
TGCGCCAGCAGCCAAGAGACAGGGGACTACTACAATGAGCAGTTCTTC
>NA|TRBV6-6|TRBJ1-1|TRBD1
CASSYPGTGKPEAFF
TGTGCCAGCAGTTACCCCGGGACAGGCAAACCTGAAGCTTTCTTT
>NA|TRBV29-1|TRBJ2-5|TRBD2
CSVLTSGALETQYF
TGCAGCGTTCTTACTAGCGGGGCCTTAGAGACCCAGTACTTC
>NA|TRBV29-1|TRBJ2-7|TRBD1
CSVEDRGRDEQYF
TGCAGCGTTGAGGACAGGGGGCGGGACGAGCAGTACTTC
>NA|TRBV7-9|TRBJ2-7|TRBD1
CASSFQGAEQYF
TGTGCCAGCAGCTTTCAGGGGGCCGAGCAGTACTTC
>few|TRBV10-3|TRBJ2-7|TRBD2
CAISEPTSGGDYEQYF
TGTGCCATCAGTGAGCCTACTAGCGGGGGGGACTACGAGCAGTACTTC
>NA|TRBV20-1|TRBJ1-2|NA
CSASRTSDGAYGYTF
TGCAGTGCTAGCCGAACCTCGGACGGGGCCTATGGCTACACCTTC
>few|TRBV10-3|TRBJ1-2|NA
CAISESIGRLSVGYTF
TGTGCCATCAGTGAGTCGATTGGACGGCTATCGGTTGGCTACACCTTC